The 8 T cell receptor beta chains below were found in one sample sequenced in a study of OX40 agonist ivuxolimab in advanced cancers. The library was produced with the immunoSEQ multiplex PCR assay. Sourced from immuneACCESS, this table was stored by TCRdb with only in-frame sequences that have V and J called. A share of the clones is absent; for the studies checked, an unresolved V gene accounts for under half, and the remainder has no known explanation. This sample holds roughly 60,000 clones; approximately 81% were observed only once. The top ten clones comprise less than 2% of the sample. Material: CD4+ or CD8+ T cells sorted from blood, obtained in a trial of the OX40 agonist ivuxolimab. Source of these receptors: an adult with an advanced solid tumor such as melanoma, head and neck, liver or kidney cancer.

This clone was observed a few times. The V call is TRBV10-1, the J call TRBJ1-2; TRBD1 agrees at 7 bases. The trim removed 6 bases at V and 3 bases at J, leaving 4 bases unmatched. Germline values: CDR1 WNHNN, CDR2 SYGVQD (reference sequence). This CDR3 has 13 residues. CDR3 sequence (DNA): TGCGCCAGCAGCCTTGACAGGGACTATGGCTACACCTTC. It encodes CASSLDRDYGYTF.

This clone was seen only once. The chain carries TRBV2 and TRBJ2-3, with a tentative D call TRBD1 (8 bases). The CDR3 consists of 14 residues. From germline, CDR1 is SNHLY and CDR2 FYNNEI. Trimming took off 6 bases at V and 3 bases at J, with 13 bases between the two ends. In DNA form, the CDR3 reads TGTGCCAGCAGGGACAGGGAGGGGACAGATACGCAGTATTTT. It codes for CASRDREGTDTQYF. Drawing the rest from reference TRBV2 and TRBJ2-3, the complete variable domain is EPEVTQTPSHQVTQMGQEVILRCVPISNHLYFYWYRQILGQKVEFLVSFYNNEISEKSEIFDDQFSVERPDGSNFTLKIRSTKLEDSAMYFCASRDREGTDTQYFGPGTRLTVL.

The DNA for the CDR3 is TGTGCCAGCAGAAGGGCCCAAGGCTTTAACAATTCACCCCTCCACTTT. It translates to CASRRAQGFNNSPLHF. The chain combines TRBV27 with TRBJ1-6; D uncertain. V lost 6 bases and J 7 bases, leaving 19 bases between the germline ends. This CDR3 has 16 amino acids. CDR1 and CDR2 (germline): MNHEY, SMNVEV (reference sequence).

The CDR3 coding sequence is TGTGCCAGCAGCATCTCGTCGAACTATGGCTACACCTTC. Encoded protein: CASSISSNYGYTF. This rearrangement joins TRBV21-1 to TRBJ1-2. TRBV21-1 is recorded as a pseudogene. The CDR3 is 13 residues long.

CDR3 residues: CASSIGTVQETQYF. CDR3 nucleotide sequence: TGTGCCAGTAGTATCGGGACCGTCCAAGAGACCCAGTACTTC. J is TRBJ2-5 and V is TRBV19; D may correspond to TRBD1 or TRBD2 (5 bases each). The CDR3 sequence is 14 residues long. Trimming removed 3 bases from V and 1 base from J, with 9 bases in between. Germline assignment: CDR1 LNHDA and CDR2 SQIVND (reference sequence).

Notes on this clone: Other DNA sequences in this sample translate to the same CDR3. The CDR3 nucleotides are TGTGCCAGCAGTGAATTAGGGGAAAAACTGTTTTTT. Translating it yields CASSELGEKLFF. The chain employs TRBV6-1 and TRBJ1-4; D is ambiguous. The CDR3 has 12 residues. In germline, CDR1 is MNHNS, CDR2 SASEGT. V lost 2 bases and J lost 8, with 6 bases in between.

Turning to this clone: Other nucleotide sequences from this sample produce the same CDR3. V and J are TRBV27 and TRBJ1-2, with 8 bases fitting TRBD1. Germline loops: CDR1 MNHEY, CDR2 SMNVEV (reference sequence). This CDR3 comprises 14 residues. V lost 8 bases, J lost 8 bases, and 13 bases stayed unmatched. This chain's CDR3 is CASGRQGFFEGYTF. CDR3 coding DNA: TGTGCCAGCGGGAGACAGGGGTTTTTCGAAGGCTACACCTTC.

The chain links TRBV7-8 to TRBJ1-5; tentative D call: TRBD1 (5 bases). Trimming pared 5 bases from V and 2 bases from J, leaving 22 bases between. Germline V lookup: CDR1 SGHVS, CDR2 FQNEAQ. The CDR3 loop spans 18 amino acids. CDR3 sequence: CASSPRDGGDGGNQPQHF. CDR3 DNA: TGTGCCAGCAGCCCCAGGGACGGTGGGGACGGTGGCAATCAGCCCCAGCATTTT.